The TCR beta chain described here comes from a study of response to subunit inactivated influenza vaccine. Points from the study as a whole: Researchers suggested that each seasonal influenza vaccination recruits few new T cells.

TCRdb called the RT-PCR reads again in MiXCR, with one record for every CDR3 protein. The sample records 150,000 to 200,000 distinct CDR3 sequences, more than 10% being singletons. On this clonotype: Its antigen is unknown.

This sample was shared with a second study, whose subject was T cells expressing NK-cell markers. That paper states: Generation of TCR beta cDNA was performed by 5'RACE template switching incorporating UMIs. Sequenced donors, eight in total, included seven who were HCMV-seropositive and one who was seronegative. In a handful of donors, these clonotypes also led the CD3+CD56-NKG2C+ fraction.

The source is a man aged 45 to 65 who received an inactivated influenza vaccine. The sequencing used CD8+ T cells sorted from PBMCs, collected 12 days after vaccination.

In DNA, the CDR3 is TGTGCCAGCAGCCAAGGAGGGGTGGGAACTGAAGCTTTCTTT. It specifies CASSQGGVGTEAFF. This chain connects TRBV4-2 to TRBJ1-1; D is possibly TRBD1 (5 bases). CDR1 is LGHNA and CDR2 is YNFKEQ in the germline V gene. V lost 1 base to trimming and J lost 5 bases, with 11 bases between them. The CDR3 loop spans 14 amino acids.